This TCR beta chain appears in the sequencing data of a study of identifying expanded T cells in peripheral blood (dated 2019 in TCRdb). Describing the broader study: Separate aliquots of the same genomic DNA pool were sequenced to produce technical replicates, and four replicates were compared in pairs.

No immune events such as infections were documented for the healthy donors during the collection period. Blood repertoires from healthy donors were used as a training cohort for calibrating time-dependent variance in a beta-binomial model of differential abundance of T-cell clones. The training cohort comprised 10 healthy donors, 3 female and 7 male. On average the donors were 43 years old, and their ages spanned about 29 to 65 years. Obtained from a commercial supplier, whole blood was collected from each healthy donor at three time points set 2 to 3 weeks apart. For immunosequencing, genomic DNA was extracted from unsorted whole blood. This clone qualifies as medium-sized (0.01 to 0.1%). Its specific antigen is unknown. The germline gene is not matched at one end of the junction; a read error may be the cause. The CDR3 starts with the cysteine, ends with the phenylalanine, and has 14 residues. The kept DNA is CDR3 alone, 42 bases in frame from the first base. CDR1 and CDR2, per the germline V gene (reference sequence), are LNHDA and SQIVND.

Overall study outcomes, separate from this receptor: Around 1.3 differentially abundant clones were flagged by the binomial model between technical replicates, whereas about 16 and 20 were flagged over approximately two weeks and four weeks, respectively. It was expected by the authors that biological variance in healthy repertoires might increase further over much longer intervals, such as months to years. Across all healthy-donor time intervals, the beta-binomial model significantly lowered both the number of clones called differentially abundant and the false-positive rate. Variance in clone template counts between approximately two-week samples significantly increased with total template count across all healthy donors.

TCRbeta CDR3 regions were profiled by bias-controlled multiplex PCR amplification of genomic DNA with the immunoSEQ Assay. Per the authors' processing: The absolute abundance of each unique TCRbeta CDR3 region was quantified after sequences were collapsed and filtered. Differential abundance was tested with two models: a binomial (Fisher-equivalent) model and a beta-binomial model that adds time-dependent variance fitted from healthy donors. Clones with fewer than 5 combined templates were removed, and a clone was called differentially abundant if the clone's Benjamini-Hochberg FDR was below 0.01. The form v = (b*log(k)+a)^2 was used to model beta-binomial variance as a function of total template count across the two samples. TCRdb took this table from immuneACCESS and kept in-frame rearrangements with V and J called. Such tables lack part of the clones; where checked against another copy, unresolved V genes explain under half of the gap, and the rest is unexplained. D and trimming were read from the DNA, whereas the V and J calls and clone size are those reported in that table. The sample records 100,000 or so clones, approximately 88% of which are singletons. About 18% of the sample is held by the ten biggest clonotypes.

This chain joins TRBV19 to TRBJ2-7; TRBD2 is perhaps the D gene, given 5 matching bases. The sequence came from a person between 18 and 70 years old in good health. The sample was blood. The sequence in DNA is TGTGCCAGTAGTACCATGGCAGGCGGGCAGCGCACCATCTTC. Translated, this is CASSTMAGGQRTIF. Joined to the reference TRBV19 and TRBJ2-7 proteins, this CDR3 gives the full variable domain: DGGITQSPKYLFRKEGQNVTLSCEQNLNHDAMYWYRQDPGQGLRLIYYSQIVNDFQKGDIAEGYSVSREKKESFPLTVTSAQKNPTAFYLCASSTMAGGQRTIFGPGTRLTVT.